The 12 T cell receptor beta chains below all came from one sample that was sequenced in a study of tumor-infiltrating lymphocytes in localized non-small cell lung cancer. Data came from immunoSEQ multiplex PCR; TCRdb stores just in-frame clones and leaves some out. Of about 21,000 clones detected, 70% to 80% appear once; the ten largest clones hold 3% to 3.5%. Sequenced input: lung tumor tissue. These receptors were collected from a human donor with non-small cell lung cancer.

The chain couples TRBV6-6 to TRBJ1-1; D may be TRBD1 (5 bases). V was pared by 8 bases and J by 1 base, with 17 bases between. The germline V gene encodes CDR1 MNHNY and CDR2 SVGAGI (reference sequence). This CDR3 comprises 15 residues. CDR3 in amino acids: CASPRPGRRNTEAFF. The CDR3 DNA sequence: TGTGCCAGCCCCCGACCGGGACGGAGGAACACTGAAGCTTTCTTT.

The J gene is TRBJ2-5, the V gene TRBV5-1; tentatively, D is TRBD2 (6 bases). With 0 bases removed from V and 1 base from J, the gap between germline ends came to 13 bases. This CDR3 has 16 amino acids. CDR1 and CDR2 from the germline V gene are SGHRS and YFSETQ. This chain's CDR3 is CASSLGSGRLQETQYF. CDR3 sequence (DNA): TGCGCCAGCAGCTTGGGGTCTGGGAGGCTCCAAGAGACCCAGTACTTC. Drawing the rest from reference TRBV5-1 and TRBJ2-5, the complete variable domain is KAGVTQTPRYLIKTRGQQVTLSCSPISGHRSVSWYQQTPGQGLQFLFEYFSETQRNKGNFPGRFSGRQFSNSRSEMNVSTLELGDSALYLCASSLGSGRLQETQYFGPGTRLLVL.

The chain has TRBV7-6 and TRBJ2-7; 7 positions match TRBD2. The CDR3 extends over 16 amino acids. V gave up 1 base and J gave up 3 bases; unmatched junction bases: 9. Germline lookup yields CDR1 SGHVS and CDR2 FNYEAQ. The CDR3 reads CASSLVVGSGYYEQYF. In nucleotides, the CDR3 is TGTGCCAGCAGCTTAGTGGTAGGTAGCGGGTACTACGAGCAGTACTTC.

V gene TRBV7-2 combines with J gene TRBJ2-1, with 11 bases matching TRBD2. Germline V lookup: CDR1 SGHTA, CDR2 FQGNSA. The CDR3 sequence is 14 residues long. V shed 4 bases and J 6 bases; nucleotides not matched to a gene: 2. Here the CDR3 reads CASSSGLAVNEQFF. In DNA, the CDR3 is TGTGCCAGCAGCTCGGGACTAGCGGTCAATGAGCAGTTCTTC.

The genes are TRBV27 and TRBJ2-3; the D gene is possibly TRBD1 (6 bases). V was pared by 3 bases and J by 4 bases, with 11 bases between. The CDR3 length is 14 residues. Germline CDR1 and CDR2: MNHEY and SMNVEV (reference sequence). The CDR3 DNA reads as TGTGCCAGCAGTTTGGGTGCAGGGGCAGATACGCAGTATTTT. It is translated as CASSLGAGADTQYF.

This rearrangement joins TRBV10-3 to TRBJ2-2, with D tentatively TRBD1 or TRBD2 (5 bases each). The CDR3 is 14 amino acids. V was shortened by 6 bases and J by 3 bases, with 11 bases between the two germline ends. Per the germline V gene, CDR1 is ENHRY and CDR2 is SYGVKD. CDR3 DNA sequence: TGTGCCATCAGGGCAGGGCGGGACACCGGGGAGCTGTTTTTT. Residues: CAIRAGRDTGELFF.

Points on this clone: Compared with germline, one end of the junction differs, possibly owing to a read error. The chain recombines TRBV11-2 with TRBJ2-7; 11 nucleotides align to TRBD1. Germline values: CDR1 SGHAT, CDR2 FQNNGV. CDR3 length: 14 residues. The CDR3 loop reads CAGSPGTGGYEQYF. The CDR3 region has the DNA TGTGCCGGCAGCCCCGGGACAGGGGGCTACGAGCAGTACTTC.

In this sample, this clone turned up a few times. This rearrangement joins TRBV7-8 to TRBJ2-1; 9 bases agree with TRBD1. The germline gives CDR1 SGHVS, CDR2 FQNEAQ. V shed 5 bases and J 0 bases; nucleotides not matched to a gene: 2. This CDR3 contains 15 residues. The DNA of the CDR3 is TGTGCCAGCAGCCCGGGACAGGGCTCCTACAATGAGCAGTTCTTC. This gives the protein CASSPGQGSYNEQFF.

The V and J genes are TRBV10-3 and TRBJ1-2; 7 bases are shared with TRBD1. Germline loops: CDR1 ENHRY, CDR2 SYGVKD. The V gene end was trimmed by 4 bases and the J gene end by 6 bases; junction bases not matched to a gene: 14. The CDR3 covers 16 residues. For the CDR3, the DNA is TGTGCCATCAGTGGGACCGACAGGGCCCTCGGAGATGGCTACACCTTC. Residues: CAISGTDRALGDGYTF.

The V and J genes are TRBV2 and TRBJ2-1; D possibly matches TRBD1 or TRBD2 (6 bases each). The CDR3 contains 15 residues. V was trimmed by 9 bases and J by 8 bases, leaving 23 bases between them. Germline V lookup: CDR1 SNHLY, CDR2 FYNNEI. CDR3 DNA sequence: TGTGCCAGTACTCTACTCGCGAGGGGGGACGATGAGCAGTTCTTC. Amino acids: CASTLLARGDDEQFF.

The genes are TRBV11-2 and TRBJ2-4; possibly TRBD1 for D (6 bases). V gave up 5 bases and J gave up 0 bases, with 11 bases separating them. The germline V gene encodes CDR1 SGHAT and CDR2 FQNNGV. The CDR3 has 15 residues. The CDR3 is CASSRDNVAKNIQYF. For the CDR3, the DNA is TGTGCCAGCAGCCGGGACAACGTAGCCAAAAACATTCAGTACTTC. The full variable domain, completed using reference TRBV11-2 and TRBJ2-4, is EAGVAQSPRYKIIEKRQSVAFWCNPISGHATLYWYQQILGQGPKLLIQFQNNGVVDDSQLPKDRFSAERLKGVDSTLKIQPAKLEDSAVYLCASSRDNVAKNIQYFGAGTRLSVL.

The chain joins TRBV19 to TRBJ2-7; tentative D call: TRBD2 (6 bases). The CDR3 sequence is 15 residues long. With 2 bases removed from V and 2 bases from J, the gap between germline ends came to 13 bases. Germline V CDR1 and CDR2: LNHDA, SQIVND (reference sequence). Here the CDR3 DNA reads TGTGCCAGTAGTATATCTCATGGCGGGACCTACGAGCAGTACTTC. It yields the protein CASSISHGGTYEQYF.